This T cell receptor (beta chain) was found in a study of control samples from healthy donors and cancer patients. The data were produced by immunoSEQ multiplex PCR, yet TCRdb's version contains in-frame clones alone and is incomplete. The sample has fewer than 200,000 clones. The germline V and J ends were trimmed by 2 bases and 0 bases, with 7 bases remaining between them. The CDR3 extends over 14 amino acids. Germline V CDR1 and CDR2: MNHEY, SVGAGI. Source material: blood. This receptor was identified in a woman under 40 in good health. The chain carries TRBV6-5 and TRBJ1-1; TRBD1 is a possible D gene (5 bases). The CDR3 here is CASSYRQMNTEAFF. The CDR3 DNA is TGTGCCAGCAGTTACCGACAGATGAACACTGAAGCTTTCTTT.